These T cell receptor beta chains were read from a single sample in a study of T cells in tumors after PD-1 blockade. Produced via immunoSEQ multiplex PCR; TCRdb's table is partial and in-frame only. The sample includes around 34,000 clones, 73% seen only once; the top ten take less than 50%. Specimen: PBMCs, collected after anti-PD-1 treatment. Source of these receptors: a human donor with basal cell carcinoma. CDR3s include the opening cysteine and the closing phenylalanine or tryptophan. The D gene is left open where the match is weak. The size entry is marked missing in some rows and otherwise reads once, few, many or a size class.

.	TRBV30	many	TRBJ1-1	TGTGCCTTTGAGAGAAACACTGAAGCTTTCTTT	CAFERNTEAFF
.	TRBV19	.	TRBJ2-2	TGTGCCAGCCGTCGGGGCCTCGCGAACACCGGGGAGCTGTTTTTT	CASRRGLANTGELFF
.	TRBV19	.	TRBJ1-2	TGTGCCAGTAGTTATAGTCGGGACACTTTTAACTATGGCTACACCTTC	CASSYSRDTFNYGYTF
.	TRBV30	.	TRBJ2-7	TGTGCCTGGAGTCAGCGGGACGAGCAGTACTTC	CAWSQRDEQYF
.	TRBV6-2/TRBV6-3	.	TRBJ1-1	TGTGCCAGCAGTTACTCGTTGCAGCCACTACGAGGCACTGAAGCTTTCTTT	CASSYSLQPLRGTEAFF
TRBD2	TRBV5-1	.	TRBJ2-1	TGCGCCAGCAGTCAGGCGGGGGGGCCCCGTAATGAGCAGTTCTTC	CASSQAGGPRNEQFF
.	TRBV6-5	.	TRBJ2-5	TGTGCCAGCAGGGCCTTGAAAGAGACCCAGTACTTC	CASRALKETQYF
.	TRBV7-9	.	TRBJ2-5	TGTGCCAGCAGCACATGGGCCCCAGGGGAGGGCCTAGAGGAGACCCAGTACTTC	CASSTWAPGEGLEETQYF
TRBD1	TRBV9	once	TRBJ2-3	TGTGCCAGCAGCGCGATTACAGGGGTGGATACGCAGTATTTT	CASSAITGVDTQYF
TRBD2	TRBV24-1	.	TRBJ2-3	TGTGCCACCCGCCGGACTAGCGACCGCACAGATACGCAGTATTTT	CATRRTSDRTDTQYF
TRBD1	TRBV19	.	TRBJ1-6	TGTGCCAGTACTCCGGGACAGGCTCGATCACCCCTCCACTTT	CASTPGQARSPLHF
TRBD1	TRBV7-9	.	TRBJ2-5	TGTGCCAGCAGCACTGGACAGGCTGTAATGACCCAGTACTTC	CASSTGQAVMTQYF
.	TRBV11-3	.	TRBJ1-1	TGTGCCAGCAGCTTAGACCCGGGAGTCACTGAAGCTTTCTTT	CASSLDPGVTEAFF
.	TRBV7-2	.	TRBJ2-1	TGTGCCAGCAGCTTAGCGCGGGGGCGGGGTGGGTATTTGTACAATGAGCAGTTCTTC	CASSLARGRGGYLYNEQFF
.	TRBV18	few	TRBJ1-1	TGTGCCAGCTCACCACGGGAGGGTCTGAACACTGAAGCTTTCTTT	CASSPREGLNTEAFF
TRBD2	TRBV28	few	TRBJ2-1	TGTGCCAGCAGAGAACTAGCGGGAGCAAGAAGTAATGAGCAGTTCTTC	CASRELAGARSNEQFF
.	TRBV4-3	few	TRBJ1-5	TGCGCCAGCAGCCCTGACAGGAATCAGCCCCAGCATTTT	CASSPDRNQPQHF
TRBD1	TRBV9	.	TRBJ2-7	TGTGCCAGCAGCGTCGGACAGGGGGCCTACGAGCAGTACTTC	CASSVGQGAYEQYF
TRBD1	TRBV2	.	TRBJ1-3	TGTGCCAGCAGTGAACGGACAGGGGGCAGTTTTGGAAACACCATATATTTT	CASSERTGGSFGNTIYF
TRBD2	TRBV30	once	TRBJ2-1	TGTGCCTTAAATGGGGCTAGCGGGAGAACCAATGAGCAGTTCTTC	CALNGASGRTNEQFF
TRBD1	TRBV5-6	.	TRBJ1-2	TGTGCCAGCAGACGTCCGGGACAGGGAGATGGCTACACCTTC	CASRRPGQGDGYTF
.	TRBV6-1	.	TRBJ1-6	TGTGCCAGCAGTGAAGCGTTTGGGAGGCGGAATTCGCCCCTCCACTTT	CASSEAFGRRNSPLHF
TRBD1	TRBV5-1	.	TRBJ2-7	TGCGCCAGCAGCTTGGACGGGACAGGGAAGTACGAGCAGTACTTC	CASSLDGTGKYEQYF
.	TRBV19	once	TRBJ1-2	TGTGCCAGTAGTATTGGCGGGGGAGGCTACACCTTC	CASSIGGGGYTF
.	TRBV6-5	.	TRBJ1-2	TGTGCCAGCAGTTACTCGGCCGGTGGCTACACCTTC	CASSYSAGGYTF
.	TRBV28	.	TRBJ1-2	TGTGCCAGCGGACCAATCAGGGAGGGGTCGGTGCATGGCTACACCTTC	CASGPIREGSVHGYTF
.	TRBV7-9	few	TRBJ1-2	TGTGCCAGCAGCCCTGACTCAGGGTATGGCTACACCTTC	CASSPDSGYGYTF
.	TRBV12-3/TRBV12-4	.	TRBJ2-5	TGTGCCAGCAGTTTTGGGCAGAAAGAGACCCAGTACTTC	CASSFGQKETQYF
.	TRBV6-2/TRBV6-3	.	TRBJ2-5	TGTGCCAGCAGCCAAAACCGGATCCAAGAGACCCAGTACTTC	CASSQNRIQETQYF
.	TRBV5-4	.	TRBJ2-2	TGTGCCAGCAGCTTGGGGCAGGGGGGCACCGGGGAGCTGTTTTTT	CASSLGQGGTGELFF
TRBD2	TRBV15	.	TRBJ2-1	TGTGCCACCAGCAGAGTTCCGGACCTAGCGGGAGTCAATGAGCAGTTCTTC	CATSRVPDLAGVNEQFF